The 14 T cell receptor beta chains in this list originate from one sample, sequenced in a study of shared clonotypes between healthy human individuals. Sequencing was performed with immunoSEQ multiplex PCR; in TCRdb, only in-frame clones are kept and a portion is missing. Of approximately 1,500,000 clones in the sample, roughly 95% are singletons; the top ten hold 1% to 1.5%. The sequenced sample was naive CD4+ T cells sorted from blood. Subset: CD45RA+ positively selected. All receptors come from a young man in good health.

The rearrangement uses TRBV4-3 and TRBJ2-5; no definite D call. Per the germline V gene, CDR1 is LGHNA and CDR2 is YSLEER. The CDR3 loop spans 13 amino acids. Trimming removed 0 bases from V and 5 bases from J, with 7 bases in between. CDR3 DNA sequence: TGCGCCAGCAGCCAAGATACCTTTGAGACCCAGTACTTC. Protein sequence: CASSQDTFETQYF.

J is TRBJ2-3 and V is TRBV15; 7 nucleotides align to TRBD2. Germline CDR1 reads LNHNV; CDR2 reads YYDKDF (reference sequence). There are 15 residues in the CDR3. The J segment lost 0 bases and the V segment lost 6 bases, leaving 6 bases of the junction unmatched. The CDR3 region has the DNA TGTGCCACCAGGTCGTGGGGGGGAAGCACAGATACGCAGTATTTT. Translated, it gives CATRSWGGSTDTQYF.

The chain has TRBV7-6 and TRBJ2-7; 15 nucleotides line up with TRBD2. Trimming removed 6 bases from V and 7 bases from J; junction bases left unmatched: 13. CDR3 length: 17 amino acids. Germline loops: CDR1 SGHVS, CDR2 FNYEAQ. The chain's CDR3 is CASSLDRTSGRAREQYF. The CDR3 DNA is TGTGCCAGCAGTCTTGATAGGACTAGCGGGAGGGCCAGGGAGCAGTACTTC.

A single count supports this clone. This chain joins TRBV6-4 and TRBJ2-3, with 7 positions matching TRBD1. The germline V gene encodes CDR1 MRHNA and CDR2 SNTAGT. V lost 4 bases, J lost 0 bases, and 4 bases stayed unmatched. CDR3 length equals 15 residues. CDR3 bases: TGTGCCAGCAGTGTGAGGGGGCTTAGCACAGATACGCAGTATTTT. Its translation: CASSVRGLSTDTQYF.

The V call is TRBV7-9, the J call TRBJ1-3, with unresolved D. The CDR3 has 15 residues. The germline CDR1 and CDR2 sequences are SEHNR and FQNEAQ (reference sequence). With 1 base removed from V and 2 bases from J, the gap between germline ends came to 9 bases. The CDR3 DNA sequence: TGTGCCAGCAGCTTAGGAGGTCAGGCTGGAAACACCATATATTTT. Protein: CASSLGGQAGNTIYF.

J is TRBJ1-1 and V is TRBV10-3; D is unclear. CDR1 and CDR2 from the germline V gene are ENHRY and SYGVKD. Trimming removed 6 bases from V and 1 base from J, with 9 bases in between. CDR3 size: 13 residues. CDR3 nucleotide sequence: TGTGCCATCAGCGGTGCCAGGAACACTGAAGCTTTCTTT. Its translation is CAISGARNTEAFF.

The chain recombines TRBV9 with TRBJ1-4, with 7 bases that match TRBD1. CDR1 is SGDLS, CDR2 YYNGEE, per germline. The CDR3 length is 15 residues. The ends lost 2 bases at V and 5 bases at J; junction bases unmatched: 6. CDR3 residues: CASSVTGTDNEKLFF. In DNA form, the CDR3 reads TGTGCCAGCAGCGTTACCGGGACAGACAATGAAAAACTGTTTTTT.

CDR3 sequence (DNA): TGCGCCAGCAGCTTTCGACTAGCGGGGACCTACGAGCAGTACTTC. As protein: CASSFRLAGTYEQYF. The V and J genes are TRBV5-1 and TRBJ2-7; the match to TRBD2 covers 11 bases. In germline, CDR1 is SGHRS, CDR2 YFSETQ. The J segment lost 2 bases and the V segment lost 2 bases, leaving 3 bases of the junction unmatched. The CDR3 extends over 15 amino acids.

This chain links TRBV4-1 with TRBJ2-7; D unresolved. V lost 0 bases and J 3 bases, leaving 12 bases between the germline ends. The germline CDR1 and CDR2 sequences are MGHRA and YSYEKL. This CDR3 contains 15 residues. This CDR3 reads CASSQDIGRLYEQYF. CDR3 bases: TGCGCCAGCAGCCAAGACATAGGCCGACTCTACGAGCAGTACTTC.

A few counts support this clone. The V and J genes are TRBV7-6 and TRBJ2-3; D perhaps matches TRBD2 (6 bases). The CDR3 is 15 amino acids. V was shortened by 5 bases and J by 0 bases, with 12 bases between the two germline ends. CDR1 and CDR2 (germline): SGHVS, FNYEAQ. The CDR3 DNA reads TGTGCCAGCAGCCGTAGCGGAACTAGCACAGATACGCAGTATTTT. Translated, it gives CASSRSGTSTDTQYF.

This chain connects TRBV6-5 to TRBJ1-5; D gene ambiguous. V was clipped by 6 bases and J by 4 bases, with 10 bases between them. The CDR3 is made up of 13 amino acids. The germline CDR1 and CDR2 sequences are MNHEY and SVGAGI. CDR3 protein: CASREQYNQPQHF. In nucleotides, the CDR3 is TGTGCCAGCAGGGAACAGTATAATCAGCCCCAGCATTTT.

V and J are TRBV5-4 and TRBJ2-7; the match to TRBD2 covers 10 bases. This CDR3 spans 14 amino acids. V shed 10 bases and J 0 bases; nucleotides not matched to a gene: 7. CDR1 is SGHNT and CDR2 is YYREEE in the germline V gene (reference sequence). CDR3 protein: CAGSGRPSSYEQYF. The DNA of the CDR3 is TGTGCCGGTAGCGGGAGGCCTAGCTCCTACGAGCAGTACTTC.

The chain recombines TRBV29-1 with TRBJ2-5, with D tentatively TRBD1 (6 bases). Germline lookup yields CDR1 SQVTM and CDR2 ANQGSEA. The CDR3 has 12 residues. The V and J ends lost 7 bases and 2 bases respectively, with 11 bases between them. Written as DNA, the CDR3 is TGCAGCGCCCGTAGGGGGCAAGAGACCCAGTACTTC. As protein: CSARRGQETQYF.

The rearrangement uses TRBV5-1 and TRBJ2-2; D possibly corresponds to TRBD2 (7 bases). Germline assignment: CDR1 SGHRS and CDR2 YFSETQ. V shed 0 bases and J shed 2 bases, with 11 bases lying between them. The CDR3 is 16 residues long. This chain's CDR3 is CASSLGAGANTGELFF. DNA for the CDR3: TGCGCCAGCAGCTTGGGGGCGGGGGCCAACACCGGGGAGCTGTTTTTT. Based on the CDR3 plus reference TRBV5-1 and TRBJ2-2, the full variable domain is KAGVTQTPRYLIKTRGQQVTLSCSPISGHRSVSWYQQTPGQGLQFLFEYFSETQRNKGNFPGRFSGRQFSNSRSEMNVSTLELGDSALYLCASSLGAGANTGELFFGEGSRLTVL.